The 20 T cell receptor beta chains below were found in one sample sequenced in a study of T cell changes during pregnancy in multiple sclerosis. The table came from immunoSEQ multiplex PCR; TCRdb's copy has only in-frame clones and leaves some out. Among roughly 110,000 clones, 80% to 95% were seen once, and the ten largest hold 1.5% to 1.7%. The sequencing here drew on peripheral blood, taken in the third trimester of pregnancy. Receptors originate from a female donor with multiple sclerosis, enrolled in a pregnancy study.

The rearrangement links TRBV15 to TRBJ2-2; no clear D gene. In germline, CDR1 is LNHNV, CDR2 YYDKDF (reference sequence). Trimming pared 5 bases from V and 0 bases from J, leaving 13 bases between. The CDR3 length is 16 residues. The CDR3: CATSQRLGTNTGELFF. As DNA, the CDR3 is TGTGCCACCAGCCAAAGGCTAGGCACGAACACCGGGGAGCTGTTTTTT.

Comments on this clone: One end of the junction does not line up with germline, which may come from a read error. V is TRBV7-2 and J is TRBJ2-7, with D perhaps TRBD2 (6 bases). The CDR3 has 13 amino acids. Germline assignment: CDR1 SGHTA and CDR2 FQGNSA. CDR3 in DNA: TGTGCCAGCAGCTACCCCGGGGGAGTGGCTTGGGGCTTC. This translates into CASSYPGGVAWGF. The variable domain in full, completed from reference TRBV7-2 and TRBJ2-7, reads GAGVSQSPSNKVTEKGKDVELRCDPISGHTALYWYRQSLGQGLEFLIYFQGNSAPDKSGLPSDRFSAERTGGSVSTLTIQRTQQEDSAVYLCASSYPGGVAWGFGPGTRLTVT.

The chain carries TRBV30 and TRBJ2-2; TRBD1 matches 7 bases. Per the germline V gene, CDR1 is GTSNPN and CDR2 is SVGIG (reference sequence). Losses at the gene ends were 4 bases for V and 3 bases for J; bases not matched to a gene: 2. This CDR3 region has 13 residues. The chain's CDR3 is CAWTRGHTGELFF. The CDR3 nucleotides are TGTGCCTGGACAAGGGGGCACACCGGGGAGCTGTTTTTT. Full variable domain (outside the CDR3, taken from reference TRBV30 and TRBJ2-2): SQTIHQWPATLVQPVGSPLSLECTVEGTSNPNLYWYRQAAGRGLQLLFYSVGIGQISSEVPQNLSASRPQDRQFILSSKKLLLSDSGFYLCAWTRGHTGELFFGEGSRLTVL.

V gene TRBV29-1 combines with J gene TRBJ2-7; TRBD1 matches at 8 bases. Germline trimming cut 6 bases from V and 3 bases from J; bases unmatched to any gene: 7. Per germline, CDR1 SQVTM and CDR2 ANQGSEA. The CDR3 contains 13 residues. The CDR3 nucleotides are TGCAGCGTAACGGACAGGGCTGGCTACGAGCAGTACTTC. It translates to CSVTDRAGYEQYF.

V gene TRBV27 combines with J gene TRBJ1-1, with 8 positions matching TRBD1. CDR1 is MNHEY and CDR2 is SMNVEV in the germline V gene (reference sequence). The CDR3 totals 14 residues. Germline trimming cut 6 bases from V and 4 bases from J; bases unmatched to any gene: 7. CDR3 region: CASRPGGRITEAFF. In DNA form, the CDR3 reads TGTGCCAGCAGGCCAGGGGGCAGGATCACTGAAGCTTTCTTT.

The chain has TRBV7-3 and TRBJ2-6, with 8 bases identical to TRBD1. After removal of 5 bases from V and 2 bases from J, the junction contained 5 bases not matched to a gene. The germline CDR1 and CDR2 sequences are SGHTA and FQGTGA. The CDR3 totals 16 residues. The CDR3 protein is CASSPGQGTGANVLTF. The CDR3 DNA follows: TGTGCCAGCAGCCCTGGACAGGGAACTGGGGCCAACGTCCTGACTTTC.

The CDR3 DNA follows: TGTGCCAGCAGCAGAAGCGGGCTTTCCTACAATGAGCAGTTCTTC. As protein: CASSRSGLSYNEQFF. The rearrangement links TRBV5-8 to TRBJ2-1; a possible D gene is TRBD2 (6 bases). The CDR3 length is 15 residues. Germline V lookup: CDR1 SGHTS, CDR2 YDEGEE. Trimming stripped 4 bases from V and 1 base from J, with 12 bases between.

The chain links TRBV19 to TRBJ2-3, with D maybe TRBD1 (5 bases). The CDR3 is 10 amino acids. CDR1 is LNHDA and CDR2 is SQIVND in the germline V gene (reference sequence). Trimming took 10 bases from V and 4 from J, leaving 6 bases between them. The CDR3: CATRADTQYF. In DNA, the CDR3 is TGTGCCACCAGGGCAGATACGCAGTATTTT.

The chain couples TRBV19 to TRBJ1-1; tentatively, D is TRBD1 (5 bases). Trimming took 5 bases from V and 3 from J, leaving 19 bases between them. Germline V CDR1 and CDR2: LNHDA, SQIVND (reference sequence). The CDR3 is 16 residues long. This chain's CDR3 is CASSLGSGMGYTEAFF. CDR3 nucleotide sequence: TGTGCCAGTAGTTTGGGGTCAGGGATGGGGTACACTGAAGCTTTCTTT.

In this sample, this clone turned up once. This chain connects TRBV9 to TRBJ2-2; D call uncertain. This CDR3 comprises 14 residues. Germline V gene data show CDR1 as SGDLS and CDR2 as YYNGEE. V dropped 3 bases and J dropped 3 bases, with 9 bases sitting between them. Written as DNA, the CDR3 is TGTGCCAGCAGCGAGGCGGTCGACACCGGGGAGCTGTTTTTT. Protein sequence: CASSEAVDTGELFF.

The V call is TRBV27, the J call TRBJ2-1; D possibly corresponds to TRBD2 (5 bases). The CDR3 length is 15 residues. The germline V and J ends were trimmed by 6 bases and 0 bases, with 12 bases remaining between them. Germline lookup yields CDR1 MNHEY and CDR2 SMNVEV (reference sequence). The CDR3 protein is CASRGSGLSYNEQFF. CDR3 in DNA: TGTGCCAGCAGGGGGAGCGGTCTCTCCTACAATGAGCAGTTCTTC.

This chain joins TRBV7-3 and TRBJ2-7, with TRBD2 matching over 8 bases. There are 14 residues in the CDR3. Germline loops: CDR1 SGHTA, CDR2 FQGTGA. Trimming removed 2 bases from V and 4 bases from J; junction bases left unmatched: 4. The CDR3 reads CASSLGAGAYEQYF. CDR3 DNA sequence: TGTGCCAGCAGCTTAGGAGCGGGAGCTTACGAGCAGTACTTC.

The CDR3 spells CASNTPEETQYF. CDR3 in DNA: TGTGCCAGCAACACGCCTGAAGAGACCCAGTACTTC. The gene calls are TRBV2 and TRBJ2-5; no clear D gene. CDR1 and CDR2 from the germline V gene are SNHLY and FYNNEI. V lost 7 bases and J lost 3, with 9 bases in between. This CDR3 contains 12 residues.

The rearrangement uses TRBV28 and TRBJ2-7; D is possibly TRBD2 (5 bases). The V end was cut by 2 bases, the J end by 0 bases, with 11 bases between. The CDR3 contains 15 residues. Per germline, CDR1 MDHEN and CDR2 SYDVKM. The CDR3 loop is CASSLPGRDSYEQYF. The CDR3 DNA follows: TGTGCCAGCAGTTTACCAGGTCGGGACTCCTACGAGCAGTACTTC.

The V and J genes are TRBV30 and TRBJ2-7; no clear D gene. Germline V gives CDR1 GTSNPN, CDR2 SVGIG (reference sequence). The CDR3 length is 12 residues. V lost 1 base to trimming and J lost 2 bases, with 6 bases between them. The CDR3 protein is CAWSAGPYEQYF. In nucleotides, the CDR3 is TGTGCCTGGAGTGCAGGCCCCTACGAGCAGTACTTC.

This clone has just a few counts. The V and J genes are TRBV18 and TRBJ1-1; D is possibly TRBD1 (5 bases). Germline lookup yields CDR1 KGHSH and CDR2 LQKENI. The CDR3 has 13 amino acids. Trimming took off 2 bases at V and 5 bases at J, with 9 bases between the two ends. The CDR3 sequence is CASSPSRATEAFF. The CDR3, as DNA: TGTGCCAGCTCACCAAGCAGGGCAACTGAAGCTTTCTTT. The full variable domain, rest sourced from reference TRBV18 and TRBJ1-1, is NAGVMQNPRHLVRRRGQEARLRCSPMKGHSHVYWYRQLPEEGLKFMVYLQKENIIDESGMPKERFSAEFPKEGPSILRIQQVVRGDSAAYFCASSPSRATEAFFGQGTRLTVV.

This clone was detected once. V usage is TRBV27 and J usage is TRBJ2-1, with TRBD1 as a possible D gene (6 bases). The CDR3 is 15 residues long. The ends were cut back, 5 bases at V and 8 bases at J, with 19 bases in the middle. Germline CDR1 is MNHEY and CDR2 is SMNVEV (reference sequence). In DNA, the CDR3 is TGTGCCAGCAGTGCGATATTTACAGGGTCCGATGAGCAGTTCTTC. This codes for CASSAIFTGSDEQFF.

This clone was recorded once. The chain has TRBV30 and TRBJ1-1, with D possibly being TRBD1 (6 bases). The V end was cut by 0 bases, the J end by 3 bases, with 8 bases between. Germline V gives CDR1 GTSNPN, CDR2 SVGIG (reference sequence). This CDR3 comprises 13 residues. The CDR3 DNA is TGTGCCTGGAGTGTGCCAGGGGACACTGAAGCTTTCTTT. Its translation: CAWSVPGDTEAFF.

The rearrangement uses TRBV10-1 and TRBJ2-1; D is perhaps TRBD2 (6 bases). The length of the CDR3 is 15 residues. Germline V lookup: CDR1 WNHNN, CDR2 SYGVQD (reference sequence). Between the trimmed V and J ends, which lost 3 bases and 7 bases, there was a span of 16 bases. The CDR3 spells CASSDLSGDENEQFF. CDR3 coding DNA: TGCGCCAGCAGTGATCTTAGCGGAGACGAGAATGAGCAGTTCTTC.

The chain employs TRBV6-5 and TRBJ2-7, with D perhaps TRBD1 (5 bases). Trimming left V 8 bases short and J 6 bases short, with 11 bases between. Germline loops: CDR1 MNHEY, CDR2 SVGAGI. The length of the CDR3 is 11 residues. In DNA form, the CDR3 reads TGTGCCAGCGGTGCAGGGCCCGAGCAGTACTTC. As protein: CASGAGPEQYF.